These T cell receptor beta chains were read from a single sample in a study of T cell repertoires in cytomegalovirus infection. The antigens for these receptors are not known. TCRdb re-derived calls from the reads in MiXCR, one entry per CDR3 protein. Here the sample spans 300,000 to 400,000 distinct CDR3 sequences, 25% to 35% being singletons. This specimen was cultured PBMCs, taken from culture after CMV antigen stimulation. Receptors originate from a human donor in good health (CMV status not recorded). Some clones in this sample may be carry-over from other donors' samples. Both conserved end residues are part of each CDR3. The order of the fields is V gene, clone size, J gene, D gene, CDR3 DNA, CDR3 protein. D genes are given only for firm matches. Size values are once, few and many counts, or a class for expanded clones, and some rows have none.

TRBV28,.,TRBJ1-6,TRBD1,TGTGCCAGCCGAACTACAGGGGCGGGGGGATCACCCCTCCACTTT,CASRTTGAGGSPLHF
TRBV5-1,.,TRBJ1-4,TRBD1,TGCGCCAGCAGCTTGGCCTCTTTGATCGGACAGGTTAATGAAAAACTGTTTTTT,CASSLASLIGQVNEKLFF
TRBV4-1,many,TRBJ1-5,.,TGCGCCAGCAGCCAAGAGGGTGGTCATAGCAATCAGCCCCAGCATTTT,CASSQEGGHSNQPQHF
TRBV9,few,TRBJ2-6,.,TGTGCCAGCAGCGTAGAGCCCTATTCCGGACGAACCTCTGGGGCCAACGTCCTGACTTTC,CASSVEPYSGRTSGANVLTF
TRBV20-1,.,TRBJ2-5,TRBD2,TGCAGTGCTAGCGCAATATCGGGACTAGCGGTGGAGACCCAGTACTTC,CSASAISGLAVETQYF
TRBV11-3,few,TRBJ1-1,.,TGTGCCAGCGGGCAGAGGAACACTGAAGCTTTCTTT,CASGQRNTEAFF
TRBV7-4,.,TRBJ2-2,.,TGTGCCAGCAGCGCGACGGCACAGGTCCACACCGGGGAGCTGTTTTTT,CASSATAQVHTGELFF
TRBV12-3/TRBV12-4,few,TRBJ2-1,.,TGTGCCAGCACCCGGGACTTCAATGAGCAGTTCTTC,CASTRDFNEQFF
TRBV2,few,TRBJ1-1,.,TGTGCCAGCGCGACAGAGGGTGTCTACACTGAAGCTTTCTTT,CASATEGVYTEAFF
TRBV18,many,TRBJ1-2,TRBD1,TGTGCCAGCTCACCGGCGGGACAGGGGGCTGCGAGCGGCTACACCTTC,CASSPAGQGAASGYTF
TRBV10-2,many,TRBJ1-5,.,TGCGCCAGCAGTGATGGGGGAAATGGCAATCAGCCCCAGCATTTT,CASSDGGNGNQPQHF
TRBV12-3/TRBV12-4,few,TRBJ1-4,.,TGTGCCAGCAGTTGGGCGTGGGTTCAGGAAAAACTGTTTTTT,CASSWAWVQEKLFF
TRBV7-3,.,TRBJ1-3,.,TGTGCCAGCAGCCCGGGGGTGGGAAACACCATATATTTT,CASSPGVGNTIYF
TRBV5-5,few,TRBJ1-6,.,TGTGCCAGCCGACAAGCCCTGGACAGTAATAATTCACCCCTCCACTTT,CASRQALDSNNSPLHF
TRBV11-2,.,TRBJ2-1,TRBD2,TGTGCCAGCAGCTTCGGGGCCCGGGGTATAGCGGGAGGGACCTACAATGAGCAGTTCTTC,CASSFGARGIAGGTYNEQFF
TRBV28,.,TRBJ2-7,.,TGTGCCAGCAGTTTATCCGACGCAACACTTTCCTACGAGCAGTACTTC,CASSLSDATLSYEQYF
TRBV6-5,.,TRBJ1-1,.,TGTGCCAGCAGTTACTCCTCTTCAGGGGAGGGAGCTTTCTTT,CASSYSSSGEGAFF
TRBV7-8,few,TRBJ1-2,TRBD1,TGTGCCAGCAGCTTAGCGGGGGCAGGGGGTAACTATGGCTACACCTTC,CASSLAGAGGNYGYTF
TRBV19,.,TRBJ2-3,TRBD2,TGTGCCAGTAGTATCACTAGCGGGAGAATGGCAGATACGCAGTATTTT,CASSITSGRMADTQYF
TRBV14,.,TRBJ2-3,TRBD2,TGTGCCAGCAGCCAAGCGGGACTAGTAGTCTCAGATACGCAGTATTTT,CASSQAGLVVSDTQYF
TRBV12-3/TRBV12-4,.,TRBJ1-5,TRBD1,TGTGCCAGCAGTAACAGGGGGCAGCCCCAGCATTTT,CASSNRGQPQHF
TRBV2,once,TRBJ1-2,TRBD1,TGTGCCAGCAGTTCCCTCCCCCGACCGGGACAGGGAAATGATGGCTACACCTTC,CASSSLPRPGQGNDGYTF
TRBV2,few,TRBJ1-5,.,TGTGCCAGCAGGAGGGGGTTCCTCAATCAGCCCCAGCATTTT,CASRRGFLNQPQHF
TRBV12-3/TRBV12-4,once,TRBJ2-5,.,TGTGCCAGCAGCCACGACCTCGGCACCCAGTACTTC,CASSHDLGTQYF
TRBV12-3/TRBV12-4,.,TRBJ2-7,.,TGTGCCAGCAGTTTAGGCCAGGGGGGCAACGAGCAGTACTTC,CASSLGQGGNEQYF
TRBV29-1,.,TRBJ2-5,TRBD1,TGCAGCGTCGACAGGGTCGCGGAGACCCAGTACTTC,CSVDRVAETQYF
TRBV29-1,.,TRBJ1-2,.,TGCAGCGTGAGGAGACAGGCTCCCGCACCAGGAGGCTACACCTTC,CSVRRQAPAPGGYTF
TRBV11-2,.,TRBJ1-1,TRBD1,TGTGCCAGCAGCGCCAGGACAGGAAGGGCGGGGAACACTGAAGCTTTCTTT,CASSARTGRAGNTEAFF
TRBV7-2,.,TRBJ1-4,TRBD1,TGTGCCAGCAGCTTCGGGGACAGGGTTAGGGAAAAACTGTTTTTT,CASSFGDRVREKLFF
TRBV28,few,TRBJ2-7,.,TGTGCCAGCAGTCCCCCCGGCGGGACTGACTACGAGCAGTACTTC,CASSPPGGTDYEQYF
TRBV7-9,few,TRBJ2-7,.,TGTGCCAGCAGCTTATCTGAGGCATACGAGCAGTACTTC,CASSLSEAYEQYF
TRBV10-3,.,TRBJ2-3,.,TGTGCCTTCCCACGCTTGAGCACAGATACGCAGTATTTT,CAFPRLSTDTQYF
TRBV7-6,.,TRBJ1-1,.,TGTGCCAGCAGCGCACAGGCGAACACTGAAGCTTTCTTT,CASSAQANTEAFF
TRBV28,.,TRBJ2-3,TRBD2,TGTGCCAGCAGTTTAACGGAAGGGACTAGCGGACGAGATACGCAGTATTTT,CASSLTEGTSGRDTQYF
TRBV6-2/TRBV6-3,.,TRBJ2-1,.,TGTGCCAGCAGGTCCGGTCGGAGGGTTGGGGGAAGGAATGAGCAGTTCTTC,CASRSGRRVGGRNEQFF
TRBV12-3/TRBV12-4,few,TRBJ2-5,TRBD1,TGTGCCAGCAGTTTATCAGACAGGGCCCACCAAGAGACCCAGTACTTC,CASSLSDRAHQETQYF